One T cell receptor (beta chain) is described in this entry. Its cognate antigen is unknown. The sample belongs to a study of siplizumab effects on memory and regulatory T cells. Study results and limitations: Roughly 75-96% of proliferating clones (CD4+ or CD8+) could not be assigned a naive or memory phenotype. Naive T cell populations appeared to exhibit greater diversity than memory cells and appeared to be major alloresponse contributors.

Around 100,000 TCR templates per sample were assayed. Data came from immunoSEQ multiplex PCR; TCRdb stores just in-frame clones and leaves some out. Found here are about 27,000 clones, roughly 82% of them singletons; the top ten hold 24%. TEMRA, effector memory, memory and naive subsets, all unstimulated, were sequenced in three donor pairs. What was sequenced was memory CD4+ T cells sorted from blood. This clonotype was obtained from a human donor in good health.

The CDR3 DNA sequence: TGTGCCAGCAGGAGCCGGGACAGCGGGGACTATGGCTACACCTTC. This codes for CASRSRDSGDYGYTF. V gene TRBV6-1 combines with J gene TRBJ1-2, with 7 bases that match TRBD1. Germline loops: CDR1 MNHNS, CDR2 SASEGT. Unmatched junction bases numbered 10, after V lost 6 bases and J lost 3 bases. The CDR3 spans 15 residues.